Following are 16 T cell receptor beta chains from one sample sequenced in a study of CD8+ T cells in alopecia areata. Investigators isolated RNA and reverse transcribed it into cDNA to act as the sequencing template. Assay: immunoSEQ multiplex PCR; the TCRdb copy retains only in-frame clones and omits some. The data hold fewer than 200,000 clones, with 50% to 70% observed a single time. The material was CD4+ T cells sorted from blood, obtained at week 0. These receptors came from a human donor with alopecia areata.

On this clone: Other DNA sequences in this specimen translate into the identical CDR3. The V gene is TRBV27, the J gene TRBJ1-1; D call uncertain. This CDR3 is built from 12 residues. Germline V gives CDR1 MNHEY, CDR2 SMNVEV (reference sequence). Deletions cut 6 bases from V and 4 bases from J, with 9 bases between. CDR3 amino acids: CASSRWGTEAFF. In nucleotides, the CDR3 is TGTGCCAGCAGCCGCTGGGGCACTGAAGCTTTCTTT.

As to this clone: The junction departs from the called germline gene at one end, perhaps through a read error. CDR3 bases: TGTGCCAGCAGTCTATCCCCCCGACAAGACACCTACGAGCAGTACTTC. Its protein is CASSLSPRQDTYEQYF. The chain has TRBV27 and TRBJ2-7; no firm D call. In germline, CDR1 is MNHEY, CDR2 SMNVEV (reference sequence). This CDR3 is built from 16 residues.

The chain couples TRBV30 to TRBJ2-1; 7 bases are a match to TRBD1. The V gene end was trimmed by 3 bases and the J gene end by 4 bases; junction bases not matched to a gene: 9. CDR1 GTSNPN and CDR2 SVGIG come from the germline V gene (reference sequence). The CDR3 runs to 15 residues. CDR3 protein: CAWSHGTASYNEQFF. CDR3 DNA sequence: TGTGCCTGGAGCCATGGGACAGCGTCATACAATGAGCAGTTCTTC.

The table lists this clone with a few counts. The chain carries TRBV30 and TRBJ2-7; 9 bases are shared with TRBD1. This CDR3 has 14 amino acids. Germline values: CDR1 GTSNPN, CDR2 SVGIG (reference sequence). V lost 3 bases to trimming and J lost 1 base; unmatched junction nucleotides: 4. CDR3 nucleotides: TGTGCCTGGAGGGGGACAGGGCAATCCTACGAGCAGTACTTC. Protein sequence: CAWRGTGQSYEQYF.

The chain carries TRBV29-1 and TRBJ1-2; 7 bases line up with TRBD1. The CDR3 loop spans 13 amino acids. Trimming removed 7 bases from V and 5 bases from J; junction bases left unmatched: 10. Germline CDR1 and CDR2: SQVTM and ANQGSEA. CDR3 DNA sequence: TGCAGCGCCGAGGGACAGAGCGATTATGGCTACACCTTC. Amino acids: CSAEGQSDYGYTF.

V usage is TRBV5-1 and J usage is TRBJ1-2; no clear D. The ends were cut back, 0 bases at V and 5 bases at J, with 8 bases in the middle. Germline CDR1 is SGHRS and CDR2 is YFSETQ. The CDR3 sequence is 13 residues long. The CDR3 DNA is TGCGCCAGCAGCTTGGTGGCGGATTATGGCTACACCTTC. Its translation: CASSLVADYGYTF.

This chain joins TRBV19 and TRBJ1-2; 11 bases agree with TRBD1. Germline V CDR1 and CDR2: LNHDA, SQIVND (reference sequence). This CDR3 contains 14 residues. Trimming removed 6 bases from V and 3 bases from J; junction bases left unmatched: 3. The CDR3 here is CASRRTGGDYGYTF. In DNA form, the CDR3 reads TGTGCCAGTAGAAGGACAGGGGGCGACTATGGCTACACCTTC.

This clone was counted a single time. The chain links TRBV25-1 to TRBJ1-2, with 7 positions matching TRBD1. CDR3 length: 12 amino acids. Germline loops: CDR1 MGHDK, CDR2 SYGVNS. V gave up 6 bases and J gave up 5 bases; unmatched junction bases: 3. CDR3 sequence: CASRTGWYGYTF. In DNA, the CDR3 is TGTGCCAGCAGGACAGGGTGGTATGGCTACACCTTC.

This clone has a single count. This chain joins TRBV29-1 and TRBJ2-7; tentative D call: TRBD1 (6 bases). Germline loops: CDR1 SQVTM, CDR2 ANQGSEA. This CDR3 is 15 amino acids long. Trimming removed 7 bases from V and 1 base from J, with 20 bases in between. The CDR3 reads CSAALTGPTSYEQYF. In DNA, the CDR3 is TGCAGCGCTGCCCTGACAGGACCTACTTCCTACGAGCAGTACTTC.

This clone was found once. The rearrangement joins TRBV6-5 to TRBJ1-5; maybe TRBD1 (5 bases). Between the trimmed V and J ends, which lost 6 bases and 5 bases, there was a span of 14 bases. This CDR3 is 14 amino acids long. The germline V gene encodes CDR1 MNHEY and CDR2 SVGAGI. CDR3 coding DNA: TGTGCCAGCAGAAAGGGTGGGGGATATCAGCCCCAGCATTTT. It is translated as CASRKGGGYQPQHF.

This clone has a single count. The chain uses TRBV5-4 and TRBJ2-7; the D gene is possibly TRBD2 (6 bases). CDR1 is SGHNT and CDR2 is YYREEE in the germline V gene (reference sequence). Trimming pared 0 bases from V and 1 base from J, leaving 11 bases between. The CDR3 sequence is 15 residues long. CDR3 region: CASSLAGVRSYEQYF. CDR3 bases: TGTGCCAGCAGCTTGGCGGGGGTCAGGTCCTACGAGCAGTACTTC.

In its sample, this clone was seen a few times. This rearrangement joins TRBV11-2 to TRBJ2-7; D unresolved. V lost 1 base and J lost 3, with 16 bases in between. Looked up from germline, CDR1 is SGHAT and CDR2 is FQNNGV. CDR3 length: 16 residues. CDR3 loop: CASSLAPGPGSYEQYF. The CDR3 nucleotides read TGTGCCAGCAGCTTAGCTCCGGGCCCGGGCAGCTACGAGCAGTACTTC.

The genes are TRBV4-2 and TRBJ2-2; weak D call: TRBD2 (6 bases). The V gene lost 5 bases and the J gene lost 6 bases, with 13 bases spanning the gap. The germline CDR1 and CDR2 sequences are LGHNA and YNFKEQ. This CDR3 spans 14 amino acids. CDR3 coding DNA: TGTGCCAGCAGCTTTTCTCCGGGGGCCGGGGAGCTGTTTTTT. Its protein is CASSFSPGAGELFF.

Of note for this clone: Within the sample, other DNA sequences also encode this same CDR3. The chain uses TRBV25-1 and TRBJ1-2; the D is unclear. The CDR3 runs to 11 residues. V lost 2 bases to trimming and J lost 4 bases, with 2 bases between them. Germline V gene data show CDR1 as MGHDK and CDR2 as SYGVNS. The CDR3 loop is CASSETYGYTF. As DNA, the CDR3 is TGTGCCAGCAGTGAAACCTATGGCTACACCTTC.

This clone turned up a few times. This chain links TRBV7-9 with TRBJ2-7, with D possibly being TRBD2 (5 bases). Trimming stripped 6 bases from V and 3 bases from J, with 12 bases between. The CDR3 is made up of 13 amino acids. Germline CDR1 is SEHNR and CDR2 is FQNEAQ (reference sequence). The CDR3 here is CASSTGGYYEQYF. CDR3 sequence (DNA): TGTGCCAGCAGTACTGGCGGGTACTACGAGCAGTACTTC. Full variable domain (rest looked up from reference TRBV7-9 and TRBJ2-7): DTGVSQNPRHKITKRGQNVTFRCDPISEHNRLYWYRQTLGQGPEFLTYFQNEAQLEKSRLLSDRFSAERPKGSFSTLEIQRTEQGDSAMYLCASSTGGYYEQYFGPGTRLTVT.

This sequence joins TRBV5-1 and TRBJ2-5; TRBD1 matches 8 bases. CDR1 and CDR2 from the germline V gene are SGHRS and YFSETQ. This CDR3 contains 14 residues. V lost 7 bases, J lost 3 bases, and 8 bases stayed unmatched. In nucleotides, the CDR3 is TGCGCCAGCTCCGCTACAGGGGGTGAAGAGACCCAGTACTTC. Translation gives CASSATGGEETQYF.